This entry features one T cell receptor beta chain sequence. Its target is not known. One end of the junction fails to match germline, which may point to a read error. Sample-barcoded 5' priming and a J-beta primer mix drove a second PCR of 7 to 11 cycles. One entry per CDR3 protein, called by TCRdb with MiXCR from the 5' RACE reads. The sample lists approximately 1.5 million distinct CDR3 sequences, about 31% occurring once. The data derive from a study of blood T cells in healthy people across ages. Study results and limitations: It was not known whether donors were CMV positive (a possible confounder of expanded clonotype changes).

This clonotype originated in a woman in her 30s in good health. The sequenced sample consisted of blood.

This chain's CDR3 is CAGSLGGSHYNEQFF. The CDR3 region has the DNA TGTGCCGGCAGCTTAGGCGGGAGTCATTACAATGAGCAGTTCTTC. V usage is TRBV7-3 and J usage is TRBJ2-1, with 7 nucleotides matching TRBD2. This CDR3 region has 15 residues. Germline CDR1 is SGHTA and CDR2 is FQGTGA.